The following is a T cell receptor beta chain sequence with its context. Its antigen is currently unknown. The entry originates in a study of T cell clones after liver transplantation. Study as a whole: Tolerance: complete withdrawal held at least one year, liver enzymes staying within twice normal. Blood was drawn pre-transplant, before withdrawal, and after full or failed withdrawal.

Findings of the study overall: Donor-reactive sequences fell more than third party-reactive ones, suggesting partial deletion. Conclusions were preliminary, with small, heterogeneous patient groups.

The data were produced by immunoSEQ multiplex PCR, yet TCRdb's version contains in-frame clones alone and is incomplete. This sample yields more than 100,000 clones, of which under 90% are seen a single time; around 3% belongs to the top ten. The starting material was CD4+ T cells from blood, obtained approximately 45 months after liver transplant. This sequence originates from a human patient who received a liver transplant. Part of the T cell pool may stem from the graft donor.

This chain's CDR3 is CASSPYFKARETQYF. For the CDR3, the DNA is TGTGCCAGCAGCCCGTACTTTAAGGCCAGGGAGACCCAGTACTTC. The chain couples TRBV5-6 to TRBJ2-5; D gene uncertain. The CDR3 is 15 residues long. The germline V gene has CDR1 SGHDT and CDR2 YYEEEE. Trimming took 4 bases from V and 5 from J, leaving 18 bases between them.